This T cell receptor (beta chain) was profiled in a study of technical replicates of blood from a few donors. Clones were sequenced by immunoSEQ multiplex PCR, and TCRdb holds only the in-frame ones, with some missing. Of about 79,000 clones listed, 94% were seen once; the top ten hold approximately 0.25%. This clone was detected only once. V lost 4 bases, J lost 1 base, and 8 bases lay in between. CDR1 is GTSNPN and CDR2 is SVGIG in the germline V gene (reference sequence). This CDR3 has 13 residues. The chain combines TRBV30 with TRBJ1-5, with D possibly being TRBD1 (6 bases). The origin of this receptor is a human donor in good health. The specimen sequenced was T cells isolated from PBMCs. The CDR3: CAWTGQSNQPQHF. In nucleotides, the CDR3 is TGTGCCTGGACCGGACAGAGCAATCAGCCCCAGCATTTT.